This entry lists 18 T cell receptor beta chains sequenced from one sample in a study of blood T cell repertoires in COVID-19. Produced via immunoSEQ multiplex PCR; TCRdb's table is partial and in-frame only. Among 100,000 to 150,000 clones listed, around 86% were seen once. Source material: peripheral blood. The receptors here all came from a human donor in a cohort sampled during active COVID-19.

The rearrangement joins TRBV7-2 to TRBJ1-4, with TRBD1 as a possible D gene (6 bases). The ends were cut back, 6 bases at V and 2 bases at J, with 16 bases in the middle. The CDR3 is 16 residues long. CDR1 is SGHTA and CDR2 is FQGNSA in the germline V gene. In DNA form, the CDR3 reads TGTGCCAGCAGAGTCGTAACAGGGCCCACTAATGAAAAACTGTTTTTT. The encoded protein is CASRVVTGPTNEKLFF. The whole variable domain, remainder taken from reference TRBV7-2 and TRBJ1-4, is GAGVSQSPSNKVTEKGKDVELRCDPISGHTALYWYRQSLGQGLEFLIYFQGNSAPDKSGLPSDRFSAERTGGSVSTLTIQRTQQEDSAVYLCASRVVTGPTNEKLFFGSGTQLSVL.

The chain uses TRBV7-9 and TRBJ2-7; TRBD2 is a possible D gene (5 bases). V lost 3 bases to trimming and J lost 1 base, with 10 bases between them. This CDR3 is built from 14 residues. Germline V lookup: CDR1 SEHNR, CDR2 FQNEAQ (reference sequence). This CDR3 is CASSFGGLSYEQYF. For the CDR3, the DNA is TGTGCCAGCAGCTTTGGAGGACTTTCCTACGAGCAGTACTTC.

The chain has TRBV2 and TRBJ2-3, with TRBD2 identical over 10 bases. CDR1 is SNHLY and CDR2 is FYNNEI in the germline V gene. J gave up 1 base and V 6 bases, and 4 bases lay outside the gene matches. This CDR3 is built from 15 residues. CDR3 sequence reads: CASRASGRRTDTQYF. CDR3 bases: TGTGCCAGCAGAGCTAGCGGGAGACGCACAGATACGCAGTATTTT.

The rearrangement uses TRBV5-4 and TRBJ1-1; D not certain. Germline loops: CDR1 SGHNT, CDR2 YYREEE (reference sequence). The CDR3 is 12 residues long. V was trimmed by 4 bases and J by 11 bases, leaving 15 bases between them. The DNA of the CDR3 is TGTGCCAGCAGCCCTATAGAGGGTGGCGCTTTCTTT. Encoded protein: CASSPIEGGAFF.

J is TRBJ2-1 and V is TRBV3-1 (or the pseudogene TRBV3-2); the match to TRBD2 covers 13 bases. V shed 4 bases and J 6 bases; nucleotides not matched to a gene: 3. The CDR3 contains 15 residues. Germline CDR1 and CDR2: LGHDT and YNNKEL (reference sequence). DNA of the CDR3: TGTGCCAGCAGCCCGCGGACTAGCGGGAGCAATGAGCAGTTCTTC. Encoded protein: CASSPRTSGSNEQFF.

The table lists this clone with a count of one. The chain employs TRBV28 and TRBJ2-7, with 10 bases that match TRBD1. The CDR3 has 15 amino acids. Germline lookup yields CDR1 MDHEN and CDR2 SYDVKM. J was trimmed by 3 bases and V by 5 bases; bases with no gene match: 7. CDR3 bases: TGTGCCAGCAGTGAGGGACAGGGGCCAAACTACGAGCAGTACTTC. Translated, it gives CASSEGQGPNYEQYF.

This clone was recorded a few times. The chain uses TRBV7-3 and TRBJ2-7; D remains unclear. The CDR3 extends over 13 amino acids. V gave up 6 bases and J gave up 4 bases, with 13 bases separating them. CDR1 and CDR2 (germline): SGHTA, FQGTGA. The CDR3 is CASRTPSSYEQYF. The CDR3 DNA follows: TGTGCCAGCAGAACCCCTAGTTCTTACGAGCAGTACTTC.

This chain joins TRBV5-1 and TRBJ2-5; possible D gene TRBD2, 5 bases. Trimming cost V 7 bases and J 5 bases, with 15 bases left between them. The CDR3 runs to 13 residues. Germline CDR1 is SGHRS and CDR2 is YFSETQ. This CDR3 is CASLPLPGETQYF. The CDR3 DNA sequence: TGCGCCAGCCTTCCTCTCCCGGGGGAGACCCAGTACTTC.

V gene TRBV30 combines with J gene TRBJ2-5, with 8 bases lining up with TRBD1. Germline V gene data show CDR1 as GTSNPN and CDR2 as SVGIG (reference sequence). Unmatched junction bases numbered 1, after V lost 0 bases and J lost 4 bases. This CDR3 has 13 amino acids. The CDR3 reads CAWSVQGAETQYF. In nucleotides, the CDR3 is TGTGCCTGGAGTGTTCAGGGGGCAGAGACCCAGTACTTC.

In this sample, this clone turned up once. One end of the junction is discordant with germline, which a read error may explain. This chain connects TRBV2 to TRBJ2-7; D uncertain. The length of the CDR3 is 11 residues. Germline lookup yields CDR1 SNHLY and CDR2 FYNNEI. The CDR3 DNA reads as TGTGCCAGTAGATCCGGGTTACCTCCACACTTC. Translated, it gives CASRSGLPPHF.

The chain recombines TRBV7-2 with TRBJ1-5; the D gene is possibly TRBD1 (6 bases). Germline V gives CDR1 SGHTA, CDR2 FQGNSA. The CDR3 extends over 15 amino acids. V was pared by 0 bases and J by 3 bases, with 9 bases between. Here the CDR3 reads CASSLARQDNQPQHF. CDR3 sequence (DNA): TGTGCCAGCAGCTTAGCGCGACAGGACAATCAGCCCCAGCATTTT.

This clone appeared a few times. This sequence joins TRBV19 and TRBJ1-5; D gene ambiguous. Germline V CDR1 and CDR2: LNHDA, SQIVND (reference sequence). Trimming took 4 bases from V and 15 from J, leaving 16 bases between them. The CDR3 sequence is 12 residues long. CDR3 sequence reads: CASSNIPGSAHF. The CDR3 DNA sequence: TGTGCCAGTAGTAACATCCCCGGGTCTGCGCATTTT. The full variable domain, in which reference TRBV19 and TRBJ1-5 provide the parts outside the CDR3, is DGGITQSPKYLFRKEGQNVTLSCEQNLNHDAMYWYRQDPGQGLRLIYYSQIVNDFQKGDIAEGYSVSREKKESFPLTVTSAQKNPTAFYLCASSNIPGSAHFGDGTRLSIL.

This sequence joins TRBV19 and TRBJ1-1; TRBD1 might be the D (5 bases). The CDR3 consists of 15 residues. From germline, CDR1 is LNHDA and CDR2 SQIVND (reference sequence). Deletions cut 3 bases from V and 0 bases from J, with 11 bases between. Here the CDR3 reads CASSIPGGVNTEAFF. In DNA form, the CDR3 reads TGTGCCAGTAGTATCCCCGGGGGGGTGAACACTGAAGCTTTCTTT. Full variable domain (remainder filled in from reference TRBV19 and TRBJ1-1): DGGITQSPKYLFRKEGQNVTLSCEQNLNHDAMYWYRQDPGQGLRLIYYSQIVNDFQKGDIAEGYSVSREKKESFPLTVTSAQKNPTAFYLCASSIPGGVNTEAFFGQGTRLTVV.

The chain recombines TRBV28 with TRBJ1-2, with D possibly matching TRBD1 (5 bases). Trimming removed 4 bases from V and 8 bases from J, with 11 bases in between. The CDR3 is 12 amino acids. Germline values: CDR1 MDHEN, CDR2 SYDVKM. CDR3 DNA sequence: TGTGCCAGCAGTTCGGGTTACAGGGGCTACACCTTC. This translates into CASSSGYRGYTF.

J is TRBJ2-1 and V is TRBV30; 9 nucleotides match TRBD2. Germline-derived CDR1 and CDR2 are GTSNPN and SVGIG (reference sequence). V shed 2 bases and J 9 bases; nucleotides not matched to a gene: 8. This CDR3 contains 14 residues. The CDR3 region is CAWSLAGVASEQFF. The DNA for the CDR3 is TGTGCCTGGAGTTTAGCGGGAGTGGCTAGTGAGCAGTTCTTC.

The rearrangement uses TRBV2 and TRBJ2-1, with D tentatively TRBD1 (6 bases). Germline V gene sequence: CDR1 SNHLY, CDR2 FYNNEI. This CDR3 is built from 13 residues. Trimming took 4 bases from V and 8 from J, leaving 12 bases between them. CDR3 protein: CASSVDRFYEQFF. As DNA, the CDR3 is TGTGCCAGCAGTGTGGACAGATTCTATGAGCAGTTCTTC.

The chain is built from TRBV24-1 and TRBJ2-5; 10 bases agree with TRBD1. Per germline, CDR1 KGHDR and CDR2 SFDVKD. The J segment lost 2 bases and the V segment lost 5 bases, leaving 10 bases of the junction unmatched. The CDR3 runs to 17 residues. CDR3 in amino acids: CATSGGTGDWKQETQYF. In nucleotides, the CDR3 is TGTGCCACCAGTGGTGGGACAGGGGATTGGAAGCAAGAGACCCAGTACTTC.

V is TRBV2 and J is TRBJ1-3; D is ambiguous. V was cut by 7 bases and J by 0 bases, with 10 bases left in between. The CDR3 totals 14 residues. The germline gives CDR1 SNHLY, CDR2 FYNNEI. The chain's CDR3 is CASKRSSSGNTIYF. Here the CDR3 DNA reads TGTGCCAGCAAAAGATCGAGCTCTGGAAACACCATATATTTT.